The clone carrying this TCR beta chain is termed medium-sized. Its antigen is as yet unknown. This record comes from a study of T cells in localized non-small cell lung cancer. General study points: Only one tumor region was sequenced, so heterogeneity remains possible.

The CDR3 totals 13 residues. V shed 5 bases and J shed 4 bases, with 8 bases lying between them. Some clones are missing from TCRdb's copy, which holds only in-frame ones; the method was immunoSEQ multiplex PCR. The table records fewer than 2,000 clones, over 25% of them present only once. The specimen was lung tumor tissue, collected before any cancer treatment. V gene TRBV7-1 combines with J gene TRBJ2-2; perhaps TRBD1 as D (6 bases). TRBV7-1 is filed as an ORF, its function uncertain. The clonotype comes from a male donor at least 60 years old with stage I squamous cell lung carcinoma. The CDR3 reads CASSDRLTGELFF. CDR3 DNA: TGTGCCAGCAGCGACAGGCTCACCGGGGAGCTGTTTTTT.